Shown below are 8 T cell receptor beta chains from a single sample sequenced in a study of tumor T cells in aggressive B-cell lymphoma. Repertoires were generated with immunoSEQ multiplex PCR, while TCRdb's copy carries only in-frame clones and drops some. Altogether approximately 5,300 clones are present, roughly 87% being singletons, with the ten largest covering roughly 3%. Sequencing was performed on tumor tissue. Receptor source: an adult with diffuse large B cell lymphoma.

The genes are TRBV5-1 and TRBJ1-1, with a tentative D call TRBD1 (5 bases). V dropped 1 base and J dropped 3 bases, with 10 bases sitting between them. The CDR3 has 14 amino acids. Per the germline V gene, CDR1 is SGHRS and CDR2 is YFSETQ. CDR3 sequence: CASSLRGRDTEAFF. CDR3 nucleotides: TGCGCCAGCAGCTTGAGAGGCAGGGACACTGAAGCTTTCTTT.

The V and J genes are TRBV5-4 and TRBJ1-2; 9 nucleotides line up with TRBD1. In germline, CDR1 is SGHNT, CDR2 YYREEE (reference sequence). CDR3 length: 15 amino acids. The J segment lost 6 bases and the V segment lost 4 bases, leaving 10 bases of the junction unmatched. The CDR3 sequence: CASSGGTGWLDGYTF. CDR3 in DNA: TGTGCCAGCAGCGGGGGGACAGGGTGGTTAGATGGCTACACCTTC.

The genes are TRBV7-2 and TRBJ2-7, with 11 bases lining up with TRBD2. Germline values: CDR1 SGHTA, CDR2 FQGNSA. CDR3 length equals 15 residues. V gave up 3 bases and J gave up 2 bases; unmatched junction bases: 3. As DNA, the CDR3 is TGTGCCAGCAGCTTGGTAGCGGGGGGGACCTACGAGCAGTACTTC. Its translation: CASSLVAGGTYEQYF. Complete variable domain (other parts from reference TRBV7-2 and TRBJ2-7): GAGVSQSPSNKVTEKGKDVELRCDPISGHTALYWYRQSLGQGLEFLIYFQGNSAPDKSGLPSDRFSAERTGGSVSTLTIQRTQQEDSAVYLCASSLVAGGTYEQYFGPGTRLTVT.

This clone was detected only once. The chain has TRBV2 and TRBJ2-3; 8 nucleotides agree with TRBD2. The germline gives CDR1 SNHLY, CDR2 FYNNEI. The CDR3 sequence is 16 residues long. V gave up 4 bases and J gave up 2 bases; unmatched junction bases: 8. CDR3 region: CASSVMAGGATDTQYF. CDR3 coding DNA: TGTGCCAGCAGTGTAATGGCGGGAGGAGCCACAGATACGCAGTATTTT.

CDR3 loop: CASRQALYNEQFF. CDR3 in DNA: TGTGCCAGTAGACAGGCCCTCTACAATGAGCAGTTCTTC. The chain has TRBV19 and TRBJ2-1; a possible D gene is TRBD1 (5 bases). This CDR3 spans 13 amino acids. Trimming took 6 bases from V and 3 from J, leaving 9 bases between them. Germline lookup yields CDR1 LNHDA and CDR2 SQIVND (reference sequence).

The chain carries TRBV4-1 and TRBJ2-3, with D perhaps TRBD2 (5 bases). The CDR3 runs to 16 residues. V lost 0 bases, J lost 0 bases, and 10 bases lay in between. Germline V lookup: CDR1 MGHRA, CDR2 YSYEKL. Here the CDR3 reads CASSQEVGVSTDTQYF. CDR3 sequence (DNA): TGCGCCAGCAGCCAAGAAGTCGGGGTGAGCACAGATACGCAGTATTTT.

The rearrangement joins TRBV10-2 to TRBJ2-7; perhaps TRBD1 as D (6 bases). Trimming removed 0 bases from V and 3 bases from J, with 9 bases in between. Looked up from germline, CDR1 is WSHSY and CDR2 is SAAADI. The CDR3 is 14 residues long. For the CDR3, the DNA is TGCGCCAGCAGTGAGTCCGCAGGGGTCTACGAGCAGTACTTC. As protein: CASSESAGVYEQYF.

The genes are TRBV5-4 and TRBJ1-4; tentatively, D is TRBD1 (5 bases). CDR3 length: 16 amino acids. Germline assignment: CDR1 SGHNT and CDR2 YYREEE (reference sequence). V was shortened by 1 base and J by 5 bases, with 15 bases between the two germline ends. The CDR3 DNA reads TGTGCCAGCAGCTTGCAGGCTACAGGAAAGAATGAAAAACTGTTTTTT. This translates into CASSLQATGKNEKLFF.